This T cell receptor beta chain appears in the sequencing data of a study of T cell repertoires in cytomegalovirus infection. Study-level background: Both CMV infection and a matching HLA type were indicated by public TCR beta signatures. Regarding the study as a whole: Dominating the ex vivo response were TCR beta clonotypes that were CMV-specific and HLA-C-restricted. Cumulative public TCR beta family frequency identified CMV carriers with the relevant HLA.

To note about this clonotype: What it binds is not known.

Trimming removed 5 bases at V and 2 bases at J, with 13 bases between. Germline lookup yields CDR1 SEHNR and CDR2 FQNEAQ (reference sequence). This CDR3 contains 15 residues. TCRdb reprocessed the reads with MiXCR, giving one entry per CDR3 protein. This sample yields about 680,000 distinct CDR3 sequences, of which 20% to 25% are seen a single time; approximately 8% belongs to the top ten. The chain is built from TRBV7-9 and TRBJ1-5; D uncertain. Specimen: CD8+ T cells from PBMCs. This TCR derives from a human donor in good health (CMV status not recorded). Some clones in this sample may be carry-over from other donors' samples. CDR3 sequence (DNA): TGTGCCAGCAGCCCCCCGGGGTCTGGCAATCAGCCCCAGCATTTT. As protein: CASSPPGSGNQPQHF.